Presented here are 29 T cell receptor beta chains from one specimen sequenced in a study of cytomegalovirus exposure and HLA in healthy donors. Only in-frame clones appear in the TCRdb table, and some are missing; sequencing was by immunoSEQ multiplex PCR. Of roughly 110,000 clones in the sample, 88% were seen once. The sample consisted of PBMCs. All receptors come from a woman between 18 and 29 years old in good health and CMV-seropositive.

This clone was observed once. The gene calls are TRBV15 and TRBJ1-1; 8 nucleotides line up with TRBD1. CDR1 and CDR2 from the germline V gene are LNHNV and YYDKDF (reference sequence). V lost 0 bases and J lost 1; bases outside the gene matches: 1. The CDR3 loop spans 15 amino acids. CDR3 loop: CATSRDQGANTEAFF. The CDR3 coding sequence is TGTGCCACCAGCAGAGATCAGGGGGCGAACACTGAAGCTTTCTTT.

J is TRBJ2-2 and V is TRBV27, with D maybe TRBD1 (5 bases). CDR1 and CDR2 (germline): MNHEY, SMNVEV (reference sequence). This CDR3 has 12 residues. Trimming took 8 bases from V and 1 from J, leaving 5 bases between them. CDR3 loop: CASGQNTGELFF. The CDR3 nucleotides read TGTGCCAGCGGACAGAACACCGGGGAGCTGTTTTTT.

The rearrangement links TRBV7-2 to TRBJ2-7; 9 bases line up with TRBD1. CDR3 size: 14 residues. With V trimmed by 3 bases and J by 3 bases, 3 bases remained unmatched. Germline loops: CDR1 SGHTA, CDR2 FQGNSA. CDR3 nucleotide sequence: TGTGCCAGCAGCTTTGGGACAGGGAACTACGAGCAGTACTTC. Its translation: CASSFGTGNYEQYF.

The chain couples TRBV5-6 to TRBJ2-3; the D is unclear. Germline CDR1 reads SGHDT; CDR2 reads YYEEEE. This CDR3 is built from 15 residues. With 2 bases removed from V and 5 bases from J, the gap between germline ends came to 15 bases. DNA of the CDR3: TGTGCCAGCAGCTTCCCGAGCTCACCCGGAGATACGCAGTATTTT. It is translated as CASSFPSSPGDTQYF.

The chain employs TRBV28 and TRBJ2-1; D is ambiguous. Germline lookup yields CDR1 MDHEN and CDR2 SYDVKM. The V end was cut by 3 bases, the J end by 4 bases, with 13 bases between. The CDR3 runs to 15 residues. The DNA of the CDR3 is TGTGCCAGCAGTTTCCTGGCTAGAAAATACAATGAGCAGTTCTTC. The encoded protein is CASSFLARKYNEQFF.

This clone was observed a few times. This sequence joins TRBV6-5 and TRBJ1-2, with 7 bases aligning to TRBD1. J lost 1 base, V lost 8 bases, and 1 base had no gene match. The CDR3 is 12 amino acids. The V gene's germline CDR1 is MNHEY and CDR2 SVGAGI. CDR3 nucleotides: TGTGCCAGCGGACAGGATAACTATGGCTACACCTTC. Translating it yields CASGQDNYGYTF.

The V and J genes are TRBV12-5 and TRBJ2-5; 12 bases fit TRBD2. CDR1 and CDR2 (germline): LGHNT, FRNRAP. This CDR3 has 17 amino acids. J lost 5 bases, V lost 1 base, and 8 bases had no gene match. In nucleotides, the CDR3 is TGTGCTAGTGGTTTGGGTCTAGCGGGGGGGCTTCTGGAGACCCAGTACTTC. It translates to CASGLGLAGGLLETQYF.

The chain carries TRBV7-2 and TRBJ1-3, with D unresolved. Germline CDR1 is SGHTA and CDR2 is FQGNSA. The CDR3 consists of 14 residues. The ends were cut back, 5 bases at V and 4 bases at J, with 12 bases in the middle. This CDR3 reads CASSHPTRGNTIYF. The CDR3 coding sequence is TGTGCCAGCAGCCATCCGACTCGGGGAAACACCATATATTTT.

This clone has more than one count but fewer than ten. CDR3 in amino acids: CASSSGLAYEQYF. The CDR3 DNA reads as TGTGCCAGTAGTTCGGGACTGGCCTACGAGCAGTACTTC. This chain connects TRBV19 to TRBJ2-7, with D possibly TRBD2 on 6 matching bases. V lost 5 bases to trimming and J lost 2 bases, with 10 bases between them. This CDR3 contains 13 residues. Germline lookup yields CDR1 LNHDA and CDR2 SQIVND (reference sequence).

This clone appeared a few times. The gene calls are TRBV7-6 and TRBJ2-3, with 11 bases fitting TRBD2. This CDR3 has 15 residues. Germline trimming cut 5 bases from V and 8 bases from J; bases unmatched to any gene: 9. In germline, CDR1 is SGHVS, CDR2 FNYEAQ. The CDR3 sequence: CASSPLAGGPTTQYF. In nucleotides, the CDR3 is TGTGCCAGCAGCCCGCTAGCGGGGGGACCCACTACGCAGTATTTT. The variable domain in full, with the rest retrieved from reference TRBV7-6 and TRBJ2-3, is GAGVSQSPRYKVTKRGQDVALRCDPISGHVSLYWYRQALGQGPEFLTYFNYEAQQDKSGLPNDRFSAERPEGSISTLTIQRTEQRDSAMYRCASSPLAGGPTTQYFGPGTRLTVL.

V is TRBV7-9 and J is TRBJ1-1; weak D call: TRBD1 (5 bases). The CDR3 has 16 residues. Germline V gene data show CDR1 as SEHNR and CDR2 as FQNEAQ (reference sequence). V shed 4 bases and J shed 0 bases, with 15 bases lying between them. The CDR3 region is CASSSFRTTMNTEAFF. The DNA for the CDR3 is TGTGCCAGCAGCTCCTTCCGGACAACTATGAACACTGAAGCTTTCTTT.

CDR3 nucleotide sequence: TGTGCCAGCAGTTACTCGAGAGCGGCTATAAGTGGCTACACCTTC. This sequence encodes CASSYSRAAISGYTF. The chain combines TRBV6-5 with TRBJ1-2; D is ambiguous. This CDR3 contains 15 residues. V gave up 0 bases and J gave up 7 bases, with 15 bases separating them. Germline V gene data show CDR1 as MNHEY and CDR2 as SVGAGI.

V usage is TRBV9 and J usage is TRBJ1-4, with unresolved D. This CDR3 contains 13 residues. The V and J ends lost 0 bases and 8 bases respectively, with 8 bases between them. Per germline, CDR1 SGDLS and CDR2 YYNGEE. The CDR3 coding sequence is TGTGCCAGCAGCGTAGAAACAGAGGAAAAACTGTTTTTT. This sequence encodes CASSVETEEKLFF.

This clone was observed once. In nucleotides, the CDR3 is TGTGCCAGTAATTTAGGGGGGGGCGATTATGGCTACACCTTC. This translates into CASNLGGGDYGYTF. V usage is TRBV19 and J usage is TRBJ1-2; possible D gene TRBD1, 6 bases. The CDR3 runs 14 residues. Trimming took 7 bases from V and 5 from J, leaving 17 bases between them. Germline CDR1 LNHDA, CDR2 SQIVND (reference sequence).

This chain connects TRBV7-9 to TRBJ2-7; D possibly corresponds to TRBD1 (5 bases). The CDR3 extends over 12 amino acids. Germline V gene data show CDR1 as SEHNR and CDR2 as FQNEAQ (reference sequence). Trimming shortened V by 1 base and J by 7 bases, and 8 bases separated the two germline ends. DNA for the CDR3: TGTGCCAGCAGCTTAGGGACAAAAGAGCAGTACTTC. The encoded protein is CASSLGTKEQYF.

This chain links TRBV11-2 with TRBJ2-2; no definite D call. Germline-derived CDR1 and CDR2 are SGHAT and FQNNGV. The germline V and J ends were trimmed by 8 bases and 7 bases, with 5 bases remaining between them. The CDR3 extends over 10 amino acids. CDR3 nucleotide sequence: TGTGCCAGCCGAGGCGGGGAGCTGTTTTTT. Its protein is CASRGGELFF.

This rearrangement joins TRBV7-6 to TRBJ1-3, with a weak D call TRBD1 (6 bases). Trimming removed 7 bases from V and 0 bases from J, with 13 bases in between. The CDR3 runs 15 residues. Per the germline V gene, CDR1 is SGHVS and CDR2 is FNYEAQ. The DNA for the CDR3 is TGTGCCAGCAACCAAGGGGGGGGCTCTGGAAACACCATATATTTT. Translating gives CASNQGGGSGNTIYF. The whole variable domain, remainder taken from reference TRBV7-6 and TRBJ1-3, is GAGVSQSPRYKVTKRGQDVALRCDPISGHVSLYWYRQALGQGPEFLTYFNYEAQQDKSGLPNDRFSAERPEGSISTLTIQRTEQRDSAMYRCASNQGGGSGNTIYFGEGSWLTVV.

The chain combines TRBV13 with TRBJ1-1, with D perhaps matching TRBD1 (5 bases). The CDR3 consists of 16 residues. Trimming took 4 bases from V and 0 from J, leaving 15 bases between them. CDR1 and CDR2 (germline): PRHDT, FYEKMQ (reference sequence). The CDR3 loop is CASSSFMGGVNTEAFF. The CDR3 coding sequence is TGTGCCAGCAGCTCCTTCATGGGAGGGGTGAACACTGAAGCTTTCTTT.

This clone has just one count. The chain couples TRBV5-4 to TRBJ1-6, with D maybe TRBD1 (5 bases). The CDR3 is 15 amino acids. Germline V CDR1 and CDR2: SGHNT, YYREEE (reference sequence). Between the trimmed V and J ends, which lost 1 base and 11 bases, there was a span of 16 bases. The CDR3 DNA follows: TGTGCCAGCAGCTTGTCGGGCCAGGGAAACACACCCCTCCACTTT. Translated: CASSLSGQGNTPLHF. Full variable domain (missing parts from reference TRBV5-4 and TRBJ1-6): ETGVTQSPTHLIKTRGQQVTLRCSSQSGHNTVSWYQQALGQGPQFIFQYYREEENGRGNFPPRFSGLQFPNYSSELNVNALELDDSALYLCASSLSGQGNTPLHFGNGTRLTVT.

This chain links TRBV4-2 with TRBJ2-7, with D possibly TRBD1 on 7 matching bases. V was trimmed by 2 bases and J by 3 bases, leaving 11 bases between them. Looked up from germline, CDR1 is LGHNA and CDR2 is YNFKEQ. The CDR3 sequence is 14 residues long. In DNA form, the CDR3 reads TGTGCCAGCAGCCAACTCCAGGGGGGCTACGAGCAGTACTTC. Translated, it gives CASSQLQGGYEQYF.

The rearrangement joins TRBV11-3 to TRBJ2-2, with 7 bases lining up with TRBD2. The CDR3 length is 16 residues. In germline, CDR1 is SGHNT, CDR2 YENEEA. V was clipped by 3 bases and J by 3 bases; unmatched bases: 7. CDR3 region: CASSFGDYQHTGELFF. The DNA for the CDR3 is TGTGCCAGCAGCTTTGGGGACTACCAACACACCGGGGAGCTGTTTTTT.

DNA of the CDR3: TGTGCCAGCAGAAGACACGTCTACGAGCAGTACTTC. Protein sequence: CASRRHVYEQYF. The chain is built from TRBV27 and TRBJ2-7; no clear D. This CDR3 is built from 12 residues. Germline-derived CDR1 and CDR2 are MNHEY and SMNVEV (reference sequence). V dropped 6 bases and J dropped 3 bases, with 9 bases sitting between them.

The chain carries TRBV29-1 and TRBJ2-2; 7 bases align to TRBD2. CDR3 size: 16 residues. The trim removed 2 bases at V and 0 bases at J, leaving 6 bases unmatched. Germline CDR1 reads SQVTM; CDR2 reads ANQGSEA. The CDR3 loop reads CSVERSGDPNTGELFF. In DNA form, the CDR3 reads TGCAGCGTTGAAAGGAGCGGGGACCCGAACACCGGGGAGCTGTTTTTT.

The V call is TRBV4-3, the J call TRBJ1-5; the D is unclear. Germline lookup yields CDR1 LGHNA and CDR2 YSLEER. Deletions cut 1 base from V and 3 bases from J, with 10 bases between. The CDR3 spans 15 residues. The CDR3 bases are TGCGCCAGCAGCCAAGTAGAGGGATTCAATCAGCCCCAGCATTTT. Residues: CASSQVEGFNQPQHF.

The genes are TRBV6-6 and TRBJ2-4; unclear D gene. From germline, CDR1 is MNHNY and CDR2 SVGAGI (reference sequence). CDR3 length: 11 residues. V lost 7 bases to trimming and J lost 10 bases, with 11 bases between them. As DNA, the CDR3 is TGTGCCAGCATCCTTAATGAGATTCAGTACTTC. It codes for CASILNEIQYF.

The CDR3 reads CASSLATGGPYNEQFF. The CDR3 coding sequence is TGTGCCAGCAGCTTGGCTACAGGGGGCCCCTACAATGAGCAGTTCTTC. The chain is built from TRBV5-4 and TRBJ2-1, with TRBD1 identical over 9 bases. The CDR3 is 16 residues long. Germline assignment: CDR1 SGHNT and CDR2 YYREEE (reference sequence). J lost 2 bases, V lost 0 bases, and 3 bases had no gene match. The variable domain in full, completed from reference TRBV5-4 and TRBJ2-1, reads ETGVTQSPTHLIKTRGQQVTLRCSSQSGHNTVSWYQQALGQGPQFIFQYYREEENGRGNFPPRFSGLQFPNYSSELNVNALELDDSALYLCASSLATGGPYNEQFFGPGTRLTVL.

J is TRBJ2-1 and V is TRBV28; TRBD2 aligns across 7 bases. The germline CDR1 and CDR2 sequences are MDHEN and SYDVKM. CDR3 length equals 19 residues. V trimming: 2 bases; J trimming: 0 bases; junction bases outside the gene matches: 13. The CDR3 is CASSLGRGRGPFSYNEQFF. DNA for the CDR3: TGTGCCAGCAGTTTAGGGCGAGGGAGGGGTCCTTTCTCCTACAATGAGCAGTTCTTC. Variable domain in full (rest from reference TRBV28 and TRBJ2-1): DVKVTQSSRYLVKRTGEKVFLECVQDMDHENMFWYRQDPGLGLRLIYFSYDVKMKEKGDIPEGYSVSREKKERFSLILESASTNQTSMYLCASSLGRGRGPFSYNEQFFGPGTRLTVL.

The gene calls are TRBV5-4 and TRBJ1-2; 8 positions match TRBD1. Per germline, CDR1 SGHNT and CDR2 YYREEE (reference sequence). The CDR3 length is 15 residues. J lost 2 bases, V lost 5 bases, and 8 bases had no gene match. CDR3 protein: CASRAADRGNYGYTF. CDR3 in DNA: TGTGCCAGCAGGGCGGCCGACAGGGGAAACTATGGCTACACCTTC.

The CDR3 DNA sequence: TGCGCCAGCAGCCCTAAAAGGGGGGATACGCAGTATTTT. Translation: CASSPKRGDTQYF. V is TRBV4-1 and J is TRBJ2-3; possibly TRBD1 for D (6 bases). With 4 bases removed from V and 6 bases from J, the gap between germline ends came to 11 bases. This CDR3 contains 13 residues. CDR1 and CDR2 from the germline V gene are MGHRA and YSYEKL.